A single sample is the source of the 23 T cell receptor beta chains below, sequenced in a study of T cell changes during pregnancy in multiple sclerosis. Sequencing was performed with immunoSEQ multiplex PCR; in TCRdb, only in-frame clones are kept and a portion is missing. The sample includes about 40,000 clones, roughly 90% of them seen just once. The sequencing used CD4+ T cells from peripheral blood mononuclear cells, collected before pregnancy. These receptors all come from a female donor with multiple sclerosis, enrolled in a pregnancy study.

In this sample, this clone turned up once. J is TRBJ1-3 and V is TRBV4-3; possibly TRBD1 for D (5 bases). The CDR3 length is 15 residues. V was trimmed by 3 bases and J by 0 bases, leaving 9 bases between them. Per the germline V gene, CDR1 is LGHNA and CDR2 is YSLEER. The CDR3 sequence: CASSHLGPSGNTIYF. CDR3 DNA: TGCGCCAGCAGCCACTTGGGGCCCTCTGGAAACACCATATATTTT.

This sequence joins TRBV5-1 and TRBJ2-3; possibly TRBD1 for D (5 bases). The CDR3 consists of 13 residues. The germline CDR1 and CDR2 sequences are SGHRS and YFSETQ. Trimming stripped 5 bases from V and 1 base from J, with 8 bases between. The CDR3: CASSEQGTDTQYF. CDR3 bases: TGCGCCAGCAGTGAACAGGGCACAGATACGCAGTATTTT.

The chain uses TRBV7-8 and TRBJ2-7; D possibly corresponds to TRBD1 (6 bases). CDR1 is SGHVS and CDR2 is FQNEAQ in the germline V gene. The CDR3 consists of 14 residues. Trimming left V 4 bases short and J 0 bases short, with 10 bases between. CDR3 sequence (DNA): TGTGCCAGCAGCTCGGACAGAGACTCCTACGAGCAGTACTTC. Protein sequence: CASSSDRDSYEQYF.

This sequence joins TRBV5-1 and TRBJ2-7, with D possibly matching TRBD1 (6 bases). The CDR3 is 15 amino acids. V was cut by 2 bases and J by 1 base, with 13 bases left in between. CDR1 SGHRS and CDR2 YFSETQ come from the germline V gene. The CDR3: CASSLGGTRSYEQYF. The CDR3 nucleotides read TGCGCCAGCAGCTTAGGGGGTACGAGATCCTACGAGCAGTACTTC.

The count of this clone is one. V usage is TRBV18 and J usage is TRBJ2-1, with D possibly being TRBD1 (6 bases). Germline V gene data show CDR1 as KGHSH and CDR2 as LQKENI. Trimming cost V 3 bases and J 0 bases, with 15 bases left between them. The CDR3 covers 17 residues. The CDR3 DNA is TGTGCCAGCTCACCTCAGCCCGGACAGAGCTCCTACAATGAGCAGTTCTTC. It yields the protein CASSPQPGQSSYNEQFF.

J is TRBJ1-2 and V is TRBV19; 7 bases are shared with TRBD1. This CDR3 contains 14 residues. Trimming removed 4 bases from V and 2 bases from J; junction bases left unmatched: 4. Per the germline V gene, CDR1 is LNHDA and CDR2 is SQIVND (reference sequence). The CDR3 DNA reads as TGTGCCAGTAGTAGGCCGACAGGGAACTATGGCTACACCTTC. Residues: CASSRPTGNYGYTF.

The chain joins TRBV6-1 to TRBJ1-2; D gene ambiguous. Trimming pared 6 bases from V and 1 base from J, leaving 9 bases between. Germline V gene data show CDR1 as MNHNS and CDR2 as SASEGT. The CDR3 extends over 13 amino acids. In DNA form, the CDR3 reads TGTGCCAGCAGGCCGACTCTTAACTATGGCTACACCTTC. It translates to CASRPTLNYGYTF.

Notes on this clone: Other DNA sequences in this specimen translate into the identical CDR3. V usage is TRBV4-3 and J usage is TRBJ1-6, with TRBD1 matching 8 bases. CDR3 length equals 18 residues. V shed 0 bases, J shed 2 bases, and the junction held 6 bases outside the gene matches. Looked up from germline, CDR1 is LGHNA and CDR2 is YSLEER. The CDR3 loop reads CASSQDWGTGAYNSPLHF. CDR3 nucleotides: TGCGCCAGCAGCCAAGATTGGGGGACAGGAGCCTATAATTCACCCCTCCACTTT.

The chain is built from TRBV11-2 and TRBJ1-3, with D possibly TRBD1 on 6 matching bases. The CDR3 has 16 amino acids. V lost 3 bases and J 0 bases, leaving 12 bases between the germline ends. Germline CDR1 reads SGHAT; CDR2 reads FQNNGV. CDR3 nucleotide sequence: TGTGCCAGCAGCTTTCAGACAGGAACCTCTGGAAACACCATATATTTT. Amino acids: CASSFQTGTSGNTIYF.

In this sample, this clone turned up once. The chain uses TRBV7-2 and TRBJ1-5; D gene uncertain. CDR3 length: 16 residues. The V and J ends lost 2 bases and 3 bases respectively, with 14 bases between them. CDR1 is SGHTA and CDR2 is FQGNSA in the germline V gene. The CDR3 reads CASSLRFAASNQPQHF. Here the CDR3 DNA reads TGTGCCAGCAGCTTAAGATTCGCAGCGTCCAATCAGCCCCAGCATTTT.

The chain uses TRBV9 and TRBJ1-1; TRBD1 agrees at 8 bases. CDR3 length: 15 amino acids. V gave up 3 bases and J gave up 4 bases; unmatched junction bases: 8. Germline assignment: CDR1 SGDLS and CDR2 YYNGEE. CDR3 protein: CASSALGTGGTEAFF. CDR3 nucleotides: TGTGCCAGCAGCGCCTTAGGGACAGGCGGCACTGAAGCTTTCTTT.

The rearrangement joins TRBV9 to TRBJ2-1; 7 bases are shared with TRBD1. Germline V gene lookup returns CDR1 SGDLS and CDR2 YYNGEE. The junction had 6 bases not matched to a gene; V was cut back by 2 bases and J by 4 bases. The CDR3 loop spans 15 amino acids. The CDR3 DNA reads as TGTGCCAGCAGCGTTGAGGACAGGTCTTACAATGAGCAGTTCTTC. It yields the protein CASSVEDRSYNEQFF.

The gene calls are TRBV19 and TRBJ2-1; 10 nucleotides match TRBD1. The trim removed 5 bases at V and 3 bases at J, leaving 7 bases unmatched. Germline CDR1 and CDR2: LNHDA and SQIVND (reference sequence). The CDR3 is 16 amino acids. The CDR3: CASSHSGTGVYNEQFF. The CDR3, as DNA: TGTGCCAGTAGTCATTCCGGGACAGGGGTCTACAATGAGCAGTTCTTC.

This chain joins TRBV2 and TRBJ2-1; 12 bases match TRBD1. With 5 bases clipped from V and 9 bases from J, the junction kept 8 bases outside the gene matches. The CDR3 runs 15 residues. CDR1 is SNHLY and CDR2 is FYNNEI in the germline V gene. CDR3 sequence (DNA): TGTGCCAGCAGTACCCGGGACAGGGGGCAGGGTGAGCAGTTCTTC. Translation: CASSTRDRGQGEQFF.

This chain joins TRBV28 and TRBJ2-7; 10 bases agree with TRBD2. The CDR3 has 15 amino acids. Germline trimming cut 5 bases from V and 2 bases from J; bases unmatched to any gene: 6. Germline V lookup: CDR1 MDHEN, CDR2 SYDVKM. The DNA for the CDR3 is TGTGCCAGCAGTCAGCGGGGGGGGACAACCTACGAGCAGTACTTC. Protein product: CASSQRGGTTYEQYF.

V usage is TRBV6-1 and J usage is TRBJ1-5, with D unresolved. The length of the CDR3 is 14 residues. V lost 4 bases and J lost 3, with 10 bases in between. Germline V CDR1 and CDR2: MNHNS, SASEGT. The CDR3 DNA reads TGTGCCAGCAGTGTCCGGGATTCCAATCAGCCCCAGCATTTT. It specifies CASSVRDSNQPQHF.

The V gene is TRBV5-6, the J gene TRBJ2-7; 11 bases line up with TRBD1. The CDR3 contains 15 residues. The V gene's germline CDR1 is SGHDT and CDR2 YYEEEE. After removal of 0 bases from V and 3 bases from J, the junction contained 2 bases not matched to a gene. In DNA, the CDR3 is TGTGCCAGCAGCTTGGCCGGGACAGGGGGCTACGAGCAGTACTTC. It specifies CASSLAGTGGYEQYF.

The rearrangement links TRBV11-2 to TRBJ1-1, with 8 positions matching TRBD1. The CDR3 consists of 15 residues. V trimming: 2 bases; J trimming: 6 bases; junction bases outside the gene matches: 8. Germline V gene sequence: CDR1 SGHAT, CDR2 FQNNGV. The CDR3 spells CASSLLPGGPAEAFF. DNA for the CDR3: TGTGCCAGCAGCTTATTACCAGGGGGCCCCGCTGAAGCTTTCTTT.

This chain uses TRBV5-4 with TRBJ2-3, with D tentatively TRBD2 (7 bases). Germline V gene data show CDR1 as SGHNT and CDR2 as YYREEE (reference sequence). The CDR3 runs 16 residues. With 6 bases removed from V and 1 base from J, the gap between germline ends came to 18 bases. The CDR3 sequence: CASTVRGAGGTDTQYF. The CDR3 DNA sequence: TGTGCCAGCACCGTGAGGGGGGCGGGGGGCACAGATACGCAGTATTTT.

The rearrangement joins TRBV30 to TRBJ1-2; 8 positions agree with TRBD1. The CDR3 covers 13 residues. V lost 0 bases to trimming and J lost 4 bases; unmatched junction nucleotides: 1. CDR1 is GTSNPN and CDR2 is SVGIG in the germline V gene (reference sequence). CDR3 residues: CAWSVTGAYGYTF. In DNA, the CDR3 is TGTGCCTGGAGTGTGACAGGGGCCTATGGCTACACCTTC.

The rearrangement links TRBV11-2 to TRBJ1-1, with 7 nucleotides matching TRBD1. Per the germline V gene, CDR1 is SGHAT and CDR2 is FQNNGV. CDR3 length equals 17 residues. After removal of 0 bases from V and 2 bases from J, the junction contained 9 bases not matched to a gene. The CDR3 spells CASSLDLGQTSNTEAFF. CDR3 in DNA: TGTGCCAGCAGCTTAGATCTGGGACAGACATCCAACACTGAAGCTTTCTTT.

The chain is built from TRBV5-5 and TRBJ1-1; D possibly corresponds to TRBD1 (5 bases). The V gene lost 3 bases and the J gene lost 0 bases, with 9 bases spanning the gap. Germline V gene sequence: CDR1 SGHKS, CDR2 YYEKEE (reference sequence). This CDR3 is 14 amino acids long. The CDR3 nucleotides read TGTGCCAGCAGCTCCCGGGGGATGAACACTGAAGCTTTCTTT. Protein product: CASSSRGMNTEAFF. The complete variable domain, with remaining parts taken from reference TRBV5-5 and TRBJ1-1, reads DAGVTQSPTHLIKTRGQQVTLRCSPISGHKSVSWYQQVLGQGPQFIFQYYEKEERGRGNFPDRFSARQFPNYSSELNVNALLLGDSALYLCASSSRGMNTEAFFGQGTRLTVV.

This chain connects TRBV30 to TRBJ1-3; TRBD1 matches at 8 bases. From germline, CDR1 is GTSNPN and CDR2 SVGIG (reference sequence). V lost 5 bases to trimming and J lost 4 bases; unmatched junction nucleotides: 4. The CDR3 runs to 13 residues. The CDR3 loop reads CAWGQGGGNTIYF. The CDR3 region has the DNA TGTGCCTGGGGACAGGGAGGCGGAAACACCATATATTTT.